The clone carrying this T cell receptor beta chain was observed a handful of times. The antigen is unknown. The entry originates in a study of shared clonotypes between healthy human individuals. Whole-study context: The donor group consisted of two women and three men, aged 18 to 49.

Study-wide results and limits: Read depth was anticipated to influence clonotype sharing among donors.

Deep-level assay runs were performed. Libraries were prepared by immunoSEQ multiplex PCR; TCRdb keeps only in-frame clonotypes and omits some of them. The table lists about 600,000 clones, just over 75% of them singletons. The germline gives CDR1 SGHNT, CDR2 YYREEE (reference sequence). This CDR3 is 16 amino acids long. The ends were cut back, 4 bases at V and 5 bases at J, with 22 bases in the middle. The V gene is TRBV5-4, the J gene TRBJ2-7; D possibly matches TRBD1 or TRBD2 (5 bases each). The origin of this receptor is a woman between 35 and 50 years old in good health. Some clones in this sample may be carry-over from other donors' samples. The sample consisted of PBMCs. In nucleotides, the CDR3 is TGTGCCAGCAGCCAAGACGAGGGGCAGGGCGTCGACGAGCAGTACTTC. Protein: CASSQDEGQGVDEQYF.